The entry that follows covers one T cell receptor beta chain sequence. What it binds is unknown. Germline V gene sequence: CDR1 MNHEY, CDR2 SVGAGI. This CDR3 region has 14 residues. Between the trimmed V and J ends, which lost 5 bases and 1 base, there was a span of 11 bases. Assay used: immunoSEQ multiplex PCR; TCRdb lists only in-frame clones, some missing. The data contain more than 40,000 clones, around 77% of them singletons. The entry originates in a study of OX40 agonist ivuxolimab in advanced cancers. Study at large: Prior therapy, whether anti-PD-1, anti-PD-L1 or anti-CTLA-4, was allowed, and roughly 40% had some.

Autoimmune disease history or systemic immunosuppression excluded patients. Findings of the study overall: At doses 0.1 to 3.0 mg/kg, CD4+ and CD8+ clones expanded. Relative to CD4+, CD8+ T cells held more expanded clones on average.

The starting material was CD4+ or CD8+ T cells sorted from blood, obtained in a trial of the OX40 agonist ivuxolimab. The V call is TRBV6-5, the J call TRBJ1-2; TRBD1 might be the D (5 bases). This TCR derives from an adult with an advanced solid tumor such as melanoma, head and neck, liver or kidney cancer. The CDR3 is CASSVSGLNYGYTF. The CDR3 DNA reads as TGTGCCAGCAGTGTCTCGGGGCTTAACTATGGCTACACCTTC.